The T cell receptor beta chain under discussion was sequenced for a study of cytomegalovirus exposure and HLA in healthy donors. Study results and limitations: Listed as cytomegalovirus-associated were 150 to 200 TCR beta chains.

Among the 120 or so subjects of the validation cohort, separate from the roughly 700-subject first cohort, were the donors. As for this clone: Its antigen is undetermined.

From germline, CDR1 is LGHNA and CDR2 YSLEER. The CDR3 length is 16 residues. Trimming at V came to 2 bases and at J to 5 bases, leaving 6 bases not matched to a gene. Clones were read by immunoSEQ multiplex PCR, and TCRdb kept only the in-frame ones, dropping some. The sample contains tens of thousands of clones, almost 97% of which appear only once. The TCR originated in a woman aged 18-35 years in good health and CMV-seronegative. The chain employs TRBV4-3 and TRBJ2-1, with TRBD1 identical over 10 bases. Sequencing was carried out using PBMCs. This CDR3 is CASSQRGGTGDNEQFF. The CDR3 DNA sequence: TGCGCCAGCAGCCAAAGGGGGGGGACAGGGGACAATGAGCAGTTCTTC.